These 26 T cell receptor beta chains were sequenced from one sample in a study of human T cells and chemical hapten exposure. The authors extracted total RNA from unfractionated whole blood. TCRdb used MiXCR to reprocess the 5' RACE reads, holding one entry per CDR3 protein. The sample lists 80,000 or so distinct CDR3 sequences, approximately 15% occurring once. The source of these receptors is a female donor in good health.

A few counts support this clonotype. This chain joins TRBV7-9 and TRBJ2-7; unclear D gene. Trimming took off 6 bases at V and 4 bases at J, with 13 bases between the two ends. Per the germline V gene, CDR1 is SEHNR and CDR2 is FQNEAQ (reference sequence). The CDR3 is made up of 13 amino acids. In DNA, the CDR3 is TGTGCCAGCAGTCGGTCCGGCCTATACGAGCAGTACTTC. Residues: CASSRSGLYEQYF.

This chain links TRBV6-5 with TRBJ1-1; D is unresolved. Germline values: CDR1 MNHEY, CDR2 SVGAGI. This CDR3 has 15 amino acids. V was pared by 4 bases and J by 7 bases, with 19 bases between. The CDR3 DNA is TGTGCCAGCAGTTTTACGAGGTTAGGAGGCCGTGAAGCTTTCTTT. This encodes CASSFTRLGGREAFF.

This clonotype appeared a few times. This CDR3 reads CSVVNGQGYGYTF. In nucleotides, the CDR3 is TGCAGCGTCGTCAACGGACAAGGCTATGGCTACACCTTC. The genes are TRBV29-1 and TRBJ1-2; a possible D gene is TRBD1 (5 bases). CDR1 and CDR2 from the germline V gene are SQVTM and ANQGSEA. V shed 6 bases and J shed 4 bases, with 15 bases lying between them. The CDR3 spans 13 residues.

This clonotype has just a few counts. The chain is built from TRBV7-6 and TRBJ2-6; TRBD1 agrees at 10 bases. Germline V CDR1 and CDR2: SGHVS, FNYEAQ. The CDR3 is 19 amino acids. V shed 5 bases, J shed 0 bases, and the junction held 10 bases outside the gene matches. This chain's CDR3 is CASSPYGGQGNSGANVLTF. The DNA for the CDR3 is TGTGCCAGCAGCCCCTACGGGGGACAGGGGAACTCTGGGGCCAACGTCCTGACTTTC.

The sample holds a few counts of this clonotype. The chain is built from TRBV2 and TRBJ1-1; tentative D call: TRBD1 (5 bases). The V end was cut by 3 bases, the J end by 3 bases, with 14 bases between. Germline V CDR1 and CDR2: SNHLY, FYNNEI. This CDR3 has 15 residues. The CDR3 bases are TGTGCCAGCAGTGAGCAGGGAGGAAGTTACACTGAAGCTTTCTTT. It specifies CASSEQGGSYTEAFF.

The chain uses TRBV7-6 and TRBJ2-3, with TRBD2 identical over 9 bases. This CDR3 is built from 17 residues. V lost 3 bases and J lost 0; bases outside the gene matches: 7. Germline values: CDR1 SGHVS, CDR2 FNYEAQ. CDR3 coding DNA: TGTGCCAGCAGCTTTTTGGCGGGAGGGCGGAGCACAGATACGCAGTATTTT. Its translation is CASSFLAGGRSTDTQYF.

This chain uses TRBV28 with TRBJ2-1; perhaps TRBD2 as D (5 bases). The CDR3 has 15 residues. V was shortened by 8 bases and J by 2 bases, with 16 bases between the two germline ends. Germline CDR1 reads MDHEN; CDR2 reads SYDVKM. CDR3 in amino acids: CASSATPGTYNEQFF. The CDR3 region has the DNA TGTGCCAGCTCGGCTACGCCGGGAACCTACAATGAGCAGTTCTTC.

The sample holds one count of this clonotype. The genes are TRBV20-1 and TRBJ2-5; 8 bases map to TRBD1. Per germline, CDR1 DFQATT and CDR2 SNEGSKA (reference sequence). This CDR3 has 15 amino acids. Trimming removed 0 bases from V and 4 bases from J; junction bases left unmatched: 7. CDR3 nucleotides: TGCAGTGCTAGAGATAAGGACAGGGATGGAGAGACCCAGTACTTC. Translated: CSARDKDRDGETQYF.

The chain has TRBV18 and TRBJ1-6; D is unresolved. This CDR3 region has 12 residues. Germline V gene data show CDR1 as KGHSH and CDR2 as LQKENI. V lost 3 bases and J 7 bases, leaving 4 bases between the germline ends. The CDR3, as DNA: TGTGCCAGCTCACCGGGGAATTCACCCCTCCACTTT. As protein: CASSPGNSPLHF.

Only a few counts were recorded for this clonotype. This chain links TRBV20-1 with TRBJ1-1; 8 bases fit TRBD1. Germline values: CDR1 DFQATT, CDR2 SNEGSKA (reference sequence). This CDR3 is 14 amino acids long. The V gene end was trimmed by 0 bases and the J gene end by 6 bases; junction bases not matched to a gene: 6. CDR3 protein: CSARDRQGAPEAFF. In DNA, the CDR3 is TGCAGTGCTAGAGATAGGCAGGGGGCCCCTGAAGCTTTCTTT.

V usage is TRBV18 and J usage is TRBJ1-1; D not resolved. The CDR3 is 13 residues long. V dropped 2 bases and J dropped 3 bases, with 7 bases sitting between them. Germline values: CDR1 KGHSH, CDR2 LQKENI. CDR3 in amino acids: CASSPSADTEAFF. DNA of the CDR3: TGTGCCAGCTCACCATCTGCAGACACTGAAGCTTTCTTT.

The chain recombines TRBV5-5 with TRBJ1-6, with a possible D match to TRBD1 (6 bases). Trimming stripped 4 bases from V and 10 bases from J, with 18 bases between. The germline gives CDR1 SGHKS, CDR2 YYEKEE (reference sequence). CDR3 length: 15 residues. CDR3 protein: CASSRLDRRESPLHF. In nucleotides, the CDR3 is TGTGCCAGCAGCCGTCTCGACAGGCGGGAATCACCCCTCCACTTT.

This clonotype has at least ten counts. The V call is TRBV29-1, the J call TRBJ2-1; the match to TRBD1 covers 9 bases. CDR3 length: 14 amino acids. The germline V gene has CDR1 SQVTM and CDR2 ANQGSEA. The junction had 11 bases not matched to a gene; V was cut back by 6 bases and J by 8 bases. The CDR3 DNA follows: TGCAGCGTGGGGGACAGGGAGCTTAGGGATGAGCAGTTCTTC. It translates to CSVGDRELRDEQFF.

The chain has TRBV11-1 and TRBJ2-3; 8 bases align to TRBD2. This CDR3 contains 16 residues. Germline V gene data show CDR1 as SGHAT and CDR2 as FQDESV (reference sequence). With V trimmed by 2 bases and J by 0 bases, 4 bases remained unmatched. CDR3 sequence reads: CASSLSGGGSTDTQYF. Written as DNA, the CDR3 is TGTGCCAGCAGCTTATCCGGCGGGGGGAGCACAGATACGCAGTATTTT. The variable domain in full, with the rest retrieved from reference TRBV11-1 and TRBJ2-3, is EAEVAQSPRYKITEKSQAVAFWCDPISGHATLYWYRQILGQGPELLVQFQDESVVDDSQLPKDRFSAERLKGVDSTLKIQPAELGDSAMYLCASSLSGGGSTDTQYFGPGTRLTVL.

This clonotype was observed a few times. This chain connects TRBV27 to TRBJ2-1; 8 bases map to TRBD2. Germline V CDR1 and CDR2: MNHEY, SMNVEV (reference sequence). With 5 bases clipped from V and 4 bases from J, the junction kept 4 bases outside the gene matches. CDR3 size: 14 residues. The CDR3 loop reads CASSPLAGYNEQFF. CDR3 coding DNA: TGTGCCAGCAGTCCCCTAGCGGGTTACAATGAGCAGTTCTTC.

The V gene is TRBV6-5, the J gene TRBJ2-5, with D hard to call. The V gene's germline CDR1 is MNHEY and CDR2 SVGAGI. V was shortened by 2 bases and J by 5 bases, with 9 bases between the two germline ends. The CDR3 is 13 residues long. In DNA, the CDR3 is TGTGCCAGCAGTTACGGAATAGGGGAGACCCAGTACTTC. Protein product: CASSYGIGETQYF.

The gene calls are TRBV6-5 and TRBJ2-1, with D hard to call. V lost 6 bases to trimming and J lost 7 bases, with 16 bases between them. The CDR3 is 14 residues long. Germline CDR1 is MNHEY and CDR2 is SVGAGI. Written as DNA, the CDR3 is TGTGCCAGCAGCCTTCAGTACGGTTCGAATGAGCAGTTCTTC. Its translation: CASSLQYGSNEQFF.

This rearrangement joins TRBV20-1 to TRBJ2-5; D not certain. With 6 bases removed from V and 4 bases from J, the gap between germline ends came to 15 bases. The CDR3 length is 13 residues. Germline CDR1 reads DFQATT; CDR2 reads SNEGSKA (reference sequence). The CDR3 here is CSASAQAGETQYF. For the CDR3, the DNA is TGCAGTGCCTCGGCCCAGGCCGGAGAGACCCAGTACTTC.

CDR3 loop: CASARLPTDTQYF. The CDR3 DNA sequence: TGTGCCAGCGCAAGACTTCCCACAGATACGCAGTATTTT. The chain combines TRBV7-2 with TRBJ2-3; no clear D. The CDR3 loop spans 13 amino acids. Trimming cost V 8 bases and J 2 bases, with 11 bases left between them. Germline V CDR1 and CDR2: SGHTA, FQGNSA.

The chain carries TRBV7-2 and TRBJ2-5; D gene uncertain. This CDR3 region has 16 residues. Trimming stripped 2 bases from V and 2 bases from J, with 15 bases between. From germline, CDR1 is SGHTA and CDR2 FQGNSA. The CDR3 nucleotides read TGTGCCAGCAGCTTAATCCCCGGGTCCTTACAAGAGACCCAGTACTTC. It codes for CASSLIPGSLQETQYF.

J is TRBJ1-1 and V is TRBV7-2, with TRBD1 matching over 8 bases. The CDR3 length is 14 residues. Trimming cost V 7 bases and J 7 bases; bases outside gene matches: 11. CDR1 is SGHTA and CDR2 is FQGNSA in the germline V gene. Here the CDR3 reads CASTGGNRWGEAFF. Here the CDR3 DNA reads TGTGCCAGCACAGGGGGCAATCGGTGGGGTGAAGCTTTCTTT.

The sample holds a few counts of this clonotype. The V call is TRBV28, the J call TRBJ2-2; TRBD1 is a possible D gene (5 bases). The CDR3 is 12 amino acids. Germline V gene data show CDR1 as MDHEN and CDR2 as SYDVKM. Deletions cut 1 base from V and 9 bases from J, with 6 bases between. CDR3 DNA sequence: TGTGCCAGCAGTTTATCAGGGCGGGAGCTGTTTTTT. Its protein product is CASSLSGRELFF.

The rearrangement links TRBV15 to TRBJ2-1; 10 nucleotides line up with TRBD2. The V and J ends lost 0 bases and 3 bases, in that order; junction bases with no gene match: 2. CDR1 is LNHNV, CDR2 YYDKDF, per germline (reference sequence). The CDR3 loop spans 16 amino acids. As DNA, the CDR3 is TGTGCCACCAGCAGAGAGGGACTAGCGTTCTACAATGAGCAGTTCTTC. Translation gives CATSREGLAFYNEQFF.

This clonotype has more than one count but fewer than ten. The chain links TRBV27 to TRBJ2-2; D perhaps matches TRBD1 (7 bases). The CDR3 extends over 13 amino acids. Per germline, CDR1 MNHEY and CDR2 SMNVEV (reference sequence). The V gene lost 2 bases and the J gene lost 9 bases, with 10 bases spanning the gap. This CDR3 reads CASSLQGGRELFF. CDR3 DNA: TGTGCCAGCAGTTTACAGGGGGGCCGGGAGCTGTTTTTT.

The sample holds a few counts of this clonotype. V usage is TRBV6-6 and J usage is TRBJ1-1, with TRBD1 as a possible D gene (6 bases). Germline CDR1 is MNHNY and CDR2 is SVGAGI (reference sequence). V was shortened by 6 bases and J by 6 bases, with 14 bases between the two germline ends. The length of the CDR3 is 13 residues. CDR3 region: CASRLKQGSEAFF. The CDR3 coding sequence is TGTGCCAGCAGGCTGAAACAGGGTTCTGAAGCTTTCTTT.

Many counts were recorded for this clonotype. The V gene is TRBV27, the J gene TRBJ2-6; tentatively, D is TRBD2 (6 bases). Germline-derived CDR1 and CDR2 are MNHEY and SMNVEV (reference sequence). Trimming took 4 bases from V and 1 from J, leaving 20 bases between them. The CDR3 runs 19 residues. CDR3 residues: CASSSSNGGVSSGANVLTF. The CDR3 DNA reads TGTGCCAGCAGTTCCTCTAACGGGGGAGTCTCGTCTGGGGCCAACGTCCTGACTTTC.